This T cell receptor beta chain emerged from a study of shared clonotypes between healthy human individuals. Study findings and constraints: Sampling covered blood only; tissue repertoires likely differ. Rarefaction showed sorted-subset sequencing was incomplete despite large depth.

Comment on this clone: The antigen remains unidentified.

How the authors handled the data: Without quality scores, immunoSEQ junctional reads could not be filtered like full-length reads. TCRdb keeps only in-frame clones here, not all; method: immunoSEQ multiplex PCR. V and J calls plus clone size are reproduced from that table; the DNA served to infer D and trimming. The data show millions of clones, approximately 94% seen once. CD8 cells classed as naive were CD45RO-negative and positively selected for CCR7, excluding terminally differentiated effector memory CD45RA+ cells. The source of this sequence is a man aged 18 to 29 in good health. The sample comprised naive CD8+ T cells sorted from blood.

The CDR3 loop is CASVRTEGFEQYF. As DNA, the CDR3 is TGTGCCAGCGTTAGAACAGAGGGGTTCGAGCAGTACTTC. This chain links TRBV5-8 with TRBJ2-7; D tentatively fits TRBD1 or TRBD2 (5 bases each). CDR1 is SGHTS, CDR2 YDEGEE, per germline. The CDR3 covers 13 residues. The V end lost 7 bases, the J end lost 6 bases, and 17 bases lay between the germline ends.